The clone carrying this T cell receptor (beta chain) was recorded a few times. This sample was taken from a study of T cell repertoires in cytomegalovirus infection. Germline V gene lookup returns CDR1 GTSNPN and CDR2 SVGIG (reference sequence). The length of the CDR3 is 11 residues. Trimming took off 5 bases at V and 3 bases at J, with 7 bases between the two ends. MiXCR, applied by TCRdb to the reads, yields one record per CDR3 protein. Of approximately 490,000 distinct CDR3 sequences listed, about 11% are singletons. Sequencing used PBMCs. The sequence was obtained from a human donor in good health (CMV status not recorded). Some clones in this sample may be carry-over from other donors' samples. The chain is built from TRBV30 and TRBJ2-5, with D perhaps matching TRBD1 (5 bases). CDR3 loop: CAWDSEETQYF. CDR3 coding DNA: TGTGCCTGGGACAGTGAAGAGACCCAGTACTTC.